The 22 T cell receptor beta chains below all came from one sample that was sequenced in a study of T cells in Graves' hyperthyroidism and ophthalmopathy. Amplified regions were TCR beta CDR3 sequences from RNA transcripts. First-round RT-PCR with HTBI primers amplified the TCR CDR3 region. TCRdb independently ran MiXCR on the multiplex PCR reads; one entry per CDR3 protein. The table lists approximately 510,000 distinct CDR3 sequences, around 43% of them singletons. Sequencing was performed on peripheral blood or thyroid tissue (not recorded which). These receptors all stem from an adult woman with Graves' disease, either hyperthyroidism or ophthalmopathy (not recorded which).

This rearrangement joins TRBV20-1 to TRBJ2-5; a possible D gene is TRBD2 (5 bases). With 3 bases removed from V and 3 bases from J, the gap between germline ends came to 14 bases. CDR3 length: 14 amino acids. Germline loops: CDR1 DFQATT, CDR2 SNEGSKA (reference sequence). In DNA form, the CDR3 reads TGCAGTGCTAGGGCGGGTAGCGAGAAAGAGACCCAGTACTTC. It is translated as CSARAGSEKETQYF.

V is TRBV24-1 and J is TRBJ1-2, with D tentatively TRBD1 (5 bases). Trimming stripped 5 bases from V and 3 bases from J, with 12 bases between. Germline loops: CDR1 KGHDR, CDR2 SFDVKD. The CDR3 contains 14 residues. The CDR3 nucleotides are TGTGCCACCAGTGGTTCCAGGGAACACTATGGCTACACCTTC. It is translated as CATSGSREHYGYTF.

This clonotype was counted ten times or more. The chain couples TRBV7-2 to TRBJ2-7, with no clear D. Germline loops: CDR1 SGHTA, CDR2 FQGNSA. The CDR3 has 16 amino acids. Trimming stripped 5 bases from V and 5 bases from J, with 22 bases between. For the CDR3, the DNA is TGTGCCAGCAGCCCAAGAGCCAGCAAAGGGATGCACGAGCAGTACTTC. It specifies CASSPRASKGMHEQYF.

V and J are TRBV2 and TRBJ1-1; D is perhaps TRBD1 (5 bases). This CDR3 is built from 13 residues. V shed 8 bases and J shed 6 bases, with 16 bases lying between them. Germline loops: CDR1 SNHLY, CDR2 FYNNEI. In DNA, the CDR3 is TGTGCCAGCTTACCCCCGGGACGGGCTGAAGCTTTCTTT. Translating it yields CASLPPGRAEAFF.

For the CDR3, the DNA is TGTGCCAGCAGTGAATTCTCATATAATGCGAACACCATATATTTT. It is translated as CASSEFSYNANTIYF. The V gene is TRBV6-1, the J gene TRBJ1-3; unclear D gene. The CDR3 totals 15 residues. Deletions cut 2 bases from V and 7 bases from J, with 15 bases between. Germline V gene data show CDR1 as MNHNS and CDR2 as SASEGT.

This sequence joins TRBV7-9 and TRBJ1-2, with D unclear. V lost 5 bases to trimming and J lost 8 bases, with 15 bases between them. Germline V gene data show CDR1 as SEHNR and CDR2 as FQNEAQ (reference sequence). The CDR3 has 13 residues. CDR3 sequence: CASSPGISYGYTF. The CDR3 nucleotides read TGTGCCAGCAGCCCCGGGATCTCCTACGGCTACACCTTC.

The genes are TRBV29-1 and TRBJ1-2; D perhaps matches TRBD1 (6 bases). The CDR3 consists of 13 residues. The V and J ends lost 4 bases and 5 bases respectively, with 14 bases between them. CDR1 is SQVTM, CDR2 ANQGSEA, per germline. The CDR3 loop reads CSVGGTPDYGYTF. The CDR3 bases are TGCAGCGTTGGGGGGACACCGGATTATGGCTACACCTTC.

This clonotype was seen repeatedly, ten times or more. The chain links TRBV7-2 to TRBJ1-5; 7 bases align to TRBD1. Per germline, CDR1 SGHTA and CDR2 FQGNSA. V dropped 3 bases and J dropped 4; count of bases not matched to a gene: 3. The CDR3 covers 14 residues. The CDR3 region is CASSLGQTNQPQHF. CDR3 in DNA: TGTGCCAGCAGCTTGGGACAGACTAATCAGCCCCAGCATTTT.

The chain couples TRBV9 to TRBJ1-5; 7 bases are shared with TRBD1. The germline V gene encodes CDR1 SGDLS and CDR2 YYNGEE. V dropped 4 bases and J dropped 4; count of bases not matched to a gene: 8. This CDR3 spans 15 amino acids. CDR3 protein: CASSTGDSRNQPQHF. Here the CDR3 DNA reads TGTGCCAGCAGCACTGGGGACAGTCGAAATCAGCCCCAGCATTTT. The whole variable domain, remainder taken from reference TRBV9 and TRBJ1-5, is DSGVTQTPKHLITATGQRVTLRCSPRSGDLSVYWYQQSLDQGLQFLIQYYNGEERAKGNILERFSAQQFPDLHSELNLSSLELGDSALYFCASSTGDSRNQPQHFGDGTRLSIL.

The genes are TRBV10-3 and TRBJ1-3; 8 bases map to TRBD1. There are 15 residues in the CDR3. Germline V gene sequence: CDR1 ENHRY, CDR2 SYGVKD. Trimming cost V 3 bases and J 2 bases; bases outside gene matches: 3. The DNA of the CDR3 is TGTGCCATCAGTGATCAGGGGGCCACTGGAAACACCATATATTTT. This gives the protein CAISDQGATGNTIYF.

This chain uses TRBV4-2 with TRBJ2-2, with D perhaps assigned TRBD1 or TRBD2 (5 bases each). Germline CDR1 and CDR2: LGHNA and YNFKEQ. This CDR3 is built from 18 residues. V lost 0 bases to trimming and J lost 0 bases, with 14 bases between them. The CDR3: CASSQDGRRDANTGELFF. The CDR3 nucleotides read TGTGCCAGCAGCCAAGACGGCCGACGGGACGCGAACACCGGGGAGCTGTTTTTT.

Details on this clonotype: At one boundary the junction diverges from the germline segment, which might be a read error. This chain's CDR3 is CSAEGRWDTGELFF. CDR3 coding DNA: TGCAGCGCTGAAGGGAGATGGGACACCGGGGAGCTGTTTTTT. V and J are TRBV29-1 and TRBJ2-2; a weak D match, TRBD2 (5 bases). Looked up from germline, CDR1 is SQVTM and CDR2 is ANQGSEA. The CDR3 sequence is 14 residues long.

A word on this clonotype: An end of the junction differs from the germline gene, which may be a read error. The rearrangement joins TRBV24-1 to TRBJ2-5; 10 positions agree with TRBD2. From germline, CDR1 is KGHDR and CDR2 SFDVKD. The CDR3 runs to 16 residues. The DNA of the CDR3 is TGTGCCACCAATGATCAGCTAGCGGGAGCCCCAGAGGCCCAGTACTTC. It translates to CATNDQLAGAPEAQYF.

This clonotype appeared a few times. The chain carries TRBV29-1 and TRBJ1-2; the match to TRBD1 covers 7 bases. The CDR3 has 12 residues. Germline-derived CDR1 and CDR2 are SQVTM and ANQGSEA. The ends lost 6 bases at V and 2 bases at J; junction bases unmatched: 3. The CDR3 sequence is CSVVGQNYGYTF. The CDR3 coding sequence is TGCAGCGTCGTGGGACAGAACTATGGCTACACCTTC.

This clonotype was counted a few times. The chain's CDR3 is CASSAAQETQYF. DNA of the CDR3: TGTGCCAGCAGTGCGGCCCAAGAGACCCAGTACTTC. J is TRBJ2-5 and V is TRBV2; D ambiguous. There are 12 residues in the CDR3. Trimming took 4 bases from V and 1 from J, leaving 4 bases between them. The germline gives CDR1 SNHLY, CDR2 FYNNEI. Based on the CDR3 plus reference TRBV2 and TRBJ2-5, the full variable domain is EPEVTQTPSHQVTQMGQEVILRCVPISNHLYFYWYRQILGQKVEFLVSFYNNEISEKSEIFDDQFSVERPDGSNFTLKIRSTKLEDSAMYFCASSAAQETQYFGPGTRLLVL.

This chain uses TRBV10-3 with TRBJ2-2; TRBD2 agrees at 7 bases. Germline V gives CDR1 ENHRY, CDR2 SYGVKD. The junction had 7 bases not matched to a gene; V was cut back by 5 bases and J by 4 bases. The CDR3 runs to 15 residues. This chain's CDR3 is CAISPGEGRTGELFF. The CDR3 bases are TGTGCCATCAGTCCCGGGGAGGGCCGCACCGGGGAGCTGTTTTTT.

Only a few counts were recorded for this clonotype. This chain links TRBV10-3 with TRBJ2-7; 13 nucleotides line up with TRBD2. The germline V gene encodes CDR1 ENHRY and CDR2 SYGVKD. The CDR3 runs to 16 residues. Trimming at V came to 4 bases and at J to 2 bases, leaving 5 bases not matched to a gene. CDR3 in amino acids: CAISGHGTSGTYEQYF. CDR3 DNA sequence: TGTGCCATCAGTGGCCATGGGACTAGCGGGACCTACGAGCAGTACTTC.

This clonotype has more than one count but fewer than ten. This chain uses TRBV10-3 with TRBJ1-1, with TRBD1 identical over 8 bases. CDR1 and CDR2 from the germline V gene are ENHRY and SYGVKD. CDR3 size: 14 residues. With V trimmed by 3 bases and J by 11 bases, 11 bases remained unmatched. DNA of the CDR3: TGTGCCATCAGTGACGCCCGGGACAGGTTGAGGGCTTTCTTT. Amino acid sequence: CAISDARDRLRAFF.

This clonotype was observed once. The chain uses TRBV2 and TRBJ2-5; 9 bases align to TRBD1. The CDR3 is made up of 15 amino acids. V shed 3 bases and J 2 bases; nucleotides not matched to a gene: 4. The germline V gene has CDR1 SNHLY and CDR2 FYNNEI. CDR3 residues: CASSDGTGQQETQYF. In DNA form, the CDR3 reads TGTGCCAGCAGTGACGGGACAGGGCAGCAAGAGACCCAGTACTTC.

Concerning this clonotype itself: This may arise from a read error, as a much more abundant clone is one base away. V gene TRBV20-1 combines with J gene TRBJ1-5; D perhaps matches TRBD1 (5 bases). The CDR3 is made up of 15 amino acids. Germline CDR1 is DFQATT and CDR2 is SNEGSKA (reference sequence). Trimming took off 3 bases at V and 5 bases at J, with 17 bases between the two ends. CDR3 sequence (DNA): TGCAGTGCTAGCCACGCCCCCAGGGCGTATCAGCCCCAGCATTTT. This translates into CSASHAPRAYQPQHF.

The CDR3 sequence is CAISNEENTEAFF. CDR3 bases: TGTGCCATCAGCAACGAGGAGAACACTGAAGCTTTCTTT. The genes are TRBV10-3 and TRBJ1-1; D is uncertain. CDR1 is ENHRY and CDR2 is SYGVKD in the germline V gene. Deletions cut 6 bases from V and 1 base from J, with 9 bases between. The CDR3 spans 13 residues.

This clonotype was seen ten or more times. V is TRBV7-9 and J is TRBJ2-7; either TRBD1 or TRBD2 may supply D (5 bases each). The V end was cut by 1 base, the J end by 2 bases, with 12 bases between. In germline, CDR1 is SEHNR, CDR2 FQNEAQ (reference sequence). The CDR3 covers 15 residues. The CDR3 region is CASSLGLGTPYEQYF. DNA for the CDR3: TGTGCCAGCAGCTTAGGTTTGGGGACGCCCTACGAGCAGTACTTC.